This TCR beta chain was obtained from a study of T cells in Graves' hyperthyroidism and ophthalmopathy. Study-level information: Peripheral blood sampling occurred at initial diagnosis, before any treatment.

This clonotype was observed many times. PBMCs were obtained from 10 ml fresh peripheral blood. Germline CDR1 reads SGHTA; CDR2 reads FQGTGA. V was clipped by 5 bases and J by 4 bases; unmatched bases: 8. The CDR3 has 16 residues. Regions amplified from RNA transcripts were the TCR beta CDR3 regions. With the HTBI primer set, the TCR CDR3 went through a first round of RT-PCR. Each CDR3 protein gets one entry after TCRdb re-called the multiplex PCR reads with MiXCR. The sample holds around 360,000 distinct CDR3 sequences, about 15% seen once. J is TRBJ2-2 and V is TRBV7-3; 9 bases align to TRBD1. The sequenced sample consisted of blood. This TCR was recovered from a woman in her fifties or sixties with Graves' ophthalmopathy. The CDR3 protein is CASSAYRGPGTGELFF. The CDR3 bases are TGTGCCAGCAGCGCCTACAGGGGGCCAGGCACCGGGGAGCTGTTTTTT.